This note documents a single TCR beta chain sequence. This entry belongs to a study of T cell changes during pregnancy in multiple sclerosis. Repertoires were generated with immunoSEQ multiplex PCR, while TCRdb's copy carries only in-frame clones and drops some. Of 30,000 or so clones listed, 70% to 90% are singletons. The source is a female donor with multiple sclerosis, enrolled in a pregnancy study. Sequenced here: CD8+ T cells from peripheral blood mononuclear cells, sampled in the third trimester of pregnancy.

In DNA, the CDR3 is TGCAGCGTTGGGGGGCCCGGGACAGGGGTTGTAGAGACCCAGTACTTC. Protein product: CSVGGPGTGVVETQYF. The chain uses TRBV29-1 and TRBJ2-5; 10 bases fit TRBD1. V shed 4 bases and J 4 bases; nucleotides not matched to a gene: 12. Germline V lookup: CDR1 SQVTM, CDR2 ANQGSEA. CDR3 length: 16 residues.